These 21 T cell receptor beta chains were sequenced from one sample in a study of CD8 T cells in Susac syndrome. Reverse transcription of about 0.45 to 1 ug RNA was carried out with random hexamers. One entry per CDR3 protein, called by TCRdb with MiXCR from the immunoSEQ multiplex PCR reads. The profile shows 180,000 or so distinct CDR3 sequences, around 95% of them singletons. Sequenced input: CD4+ T cells from PBMCs. The source is a human donor with multiple sclerosis.

The J gene is TRBJ1-2, the V gene TRBV28; 10 bases are a match to TRBD1. The CDR3 is 12 amino acids. The junction had 6 bases not matched to a gene; V was cut back by 8 bases and J by 9 bases. Germline values: CDR1 MDHEN, CDR2 SYDVKM. CDR3 bases: TGTGCCAGCTGGGACAGGGGAATGCGCTACACCTTC. This gives the protein CASWDRGMRYTF.

V and J are TRBV29-1 and TRBJ2-7; D is perhaps TRBD1 or TRBD2 (7 bases each). V lost 5 bases, J lost 3 bases, and 14 bases lay in between. Germline V CDR1 and CDR2: SQVTM, ANQGSEA. This CDR3 is 13 amino acids long. For the CDR3, the DNA is TGCAGCGTTTCAGGGGGGGAATACTACGAGCAGTACTTC. Its protein is CSVSGGEYYEQYF.

This chain links TRBV24-1 with TRBJ1-5; D remains unclear. The CDR3 runs to 14 residues. The germline gives CDR1 KGHDR, CDR2 SFDVKD. The germline V and J ends were trimmed by 3 bases and 1 base, with 6 bases remaining between them. CDR3 sequence: CATSDAGSNQPQHF. CDR3 sequence (DNA): TGTGCCACCAGTGATGCGGGAAGCAATCAGCCCCAGCATTTT.

The rearrangement uses TRBV19 and TRBJ2-7; 8 nucleotides line up with TRBD1. The CDR3 spans 15 residues. Germline loops: CDR1 LNHDA, CDR2 SQIVND (reference sequence). V lost 2 bases and J lost 5; bases outside the gene matches: 8. The DNA for the CDR3 is TGTGCCAGTAGTATACTACCGACAGGGGTGGACGAGCAGTACTTC. This encodes CASSILPTGVDEQYF.

The chain is built from TRBV6-1 and TRBJ2-3, with 8 bases aligning to TRBD1. The CDR3 extends over 14 amino acids. With V trimmed by 4 bases and J by 3 bases, 3 bases remained unmatched. Germline-derived CDR1 and CDR2 are MNHNS and SASEGT. In DNA, the CDR3 is TGTGCCAGCAGTGTCGGACAGGGAACAGATACGCAGTATTTT. Translated, it gives CASSVGQGTDTQYF.

The sample holds a few counts of this clonotype. This chain uses TRBV9 with TRBJ1-6, with unresolved D. The germline V gene has CDR1 SGDLS and CDR2 YYNGEE. The CDR3 spans 13 residues. V dropped 6 bases and J dropped 8 bases, with 12 bases sitting between them. CDR3 coding DNA: TGTGCCAGCACCAAGGGCGTGGATTCACCCCTCCACTTT. This sequence encodes CASTKGVDSPLHF.

V gene TRBV20-1 combines with J gene TRBJ2-1; 7 bases map to TRBD2. The germline V gene has CDR1 DFQATT and CDR2 SNEGSKA (reference sequence). CDR3 length: 16 amino acids. The V and J ends lost 3 bases and 2 bases, in that order; junction bases with no gene match: 10. The CDR3 region is CSASPVAGKTYNEQFF. The DNA of the CDR3 is TGCAGTGCTAGCCCTGTAGCGGGCAAAACCTACAATGAGCAGTTCTTC.

This sequence joins TRBV20-1 and TRBJ1-1; D may be TRBD1 (5 bases). This CDR3 has 12 amino acids. With 6 bases removed from V and 10 bases from J, the gap between germline ends came to 18 bases. Germline CDR1 is DFQATT and CDR2 is SNEGSKA (reference sequence). In DNA form, the CDR3 reads TGCAGTGCGGGAGGGACGGGGGAAGGAGCTTTCTTT. It specifies CSAGGTGEGAFF.

The rearrangement links TRBV6-5 to TRBJ2-7, with a tentative D call TRBD1 (6 bases). V lost 5 bases, J lost 1 base, and 15 bases lay in between. This CDR3 contains 15 residues. In germline, CDR1 is MNHEY, CDR2 SVGAGI. CDR3 sequence (DNA): TGTGCCAGCAGTAAAACAGGGACCTCTTCCTACGAGCAGTACTTC. It translates to CASSKTGTSSYEQYF.

The genes are TRBV19 and TRBJ1-2; TRBD1 matches at 7 bases. V trimming: 3 bases; J trimming: 5 bases; junction bases outside the gene matches: 3. The CDR3 spans 13 residues. Germline loops: CDR1 LNHDA, CDR2 SQIVND (reference sequence). CDR3 residues: CASSISGQYGYTF. Here the CDR3 DNA reads TGTGCCAGTAGTATTTCGGGACAGTATGGCTACACCTTC.

The chain has TRBV20-1 and TRBJ1-1; D perhaps matches TRBD1 (6 bases). Trimming stripped 1 base from V and 5 bases from J, with 20 bases between. CDR1 and CDR2 (germline): DFQATT, SNEGSKA (reference sequence). This CDR3 is built from 16 residues. For the CDR3, the DNA is TGCAGTGCTAGAGTCTCCCAGTTGACAGGAAGGACTGAAGCTTTCTTT. Protein sequence: CSARVSQLTGRTEAFF.

This chain joins TRBV29-1 and TRBJ1-2; a possible D gene is TRBD1 (6 bases). The germline V gene has CDR1 SQVTM and CDR2 ANQGSEA. The CDR3 spans 13 residues. V shed 6 bases and J shed 6 bases, with 17 bases lying between them. CDR3 bases: TGCAGCGTCTCGACAGGCTCGGGGGATGGCTACACCTTC. This translates into CSVSTGSGDGYTF.

The count of this clonotype is one. The chain recombines TRBV15 with TRBJ1-2, with D hard to call. V shed 1 base and J shed 3 bases, with 9 bases lying between them. Germline V gene lookup returns CDR1 LNHNV and CDR2 YYDKDF (reference sequence). This CDR3 has 14 amino acids. CDR3 in DNA: TGTGCCACCAGCAGAGGTGGCGGTCACTATGGCTACACCTTC. Translated, it gives CATSRGGGHYGYTF.

The V gene is TRBV7-6, the J gene TRBJ2-7, with D tentatively TRBD1 (5 bases). V lost 0 bases to trimming and J lost 6 bases, with 12 bases between them. CDR1 SGHVS and CDR2 FNYEAQ come from the germline V gene. This CDR3 has 14 amino acids. The CDR3 DNA follows: TGTGCCAGCAGCTTAGCTGGCAGGGTAGGCGAGCAGTACTTC. Protein sequence: CASSLAGRVGEQYF.

V gene TRBV20-1 combines with J gene TRBJ2-5; D is perhaps TRBD1 (5 bases). Germline CDR1 and CDR2: DFQATT and SNEGSKA (reference sequence). This CDR3 contains 12 residues. Trimming left V 3 bases short and J 7 bases short, with 12 bases between. The CDR3, as DNA: TGCAGTGCTAGTCGGACATTTGTGACCCAGTACTTC. Encoded protein: CSASRTFVTQYF.

Here the CDR3 reads CASIGQMNTEAFF. Here the CDR3 DNA reads TGTGCCAGCATCGGACAGATGAACACTGAAGCTTTCTTT. The rearrangement uses TRBV2 and TRBJ1-1; TRBD1 might be the D (6 bases). This CDR3 is 13 amino acids long. The germline V and J ends were trimmed by 7 bases and 0 bases, with 9 bases remaining between them. Germline lookup yields CDR1 SNHLY and CDR2 FYNNEI.

This clonotype has just one count. The chain combines TRBV12-3 or TRBV12-4 with TRBJ2-7; D is ambiguous. This CDR3 spans 13 amino acids. Between the trimmed V and J ends, which lost 4 bases and 3 bases, there was a span of 10 bases. CDR3 DNA sequence: TGTGCCAGCAGTTCCACGCTCCTCTACGAGCAGTACTTC. Amino acid sequence: CASSSTLLYEQYF.

The genes are TRBV15 and TRBJ2-3, with D perhaps TRBD1 (6 bases). V dropped 5 bases and J dropped 2 bases, with 11 bases sitting between them. Germline CDR1 LNHNV, CDR2 YYDKDF (reference sequence). The CDR3 has 14 amino acids. CDR3 bases: TGTGCCACCAGCCCCAGGGACACCACAGATACGCAGTATTTT. Translation: CATSPRDTTDTQYF. The entire variable domain, with the rest obtained from reference TRBV15 and TRBJ2-3, is as follows: DAMVIQNPRYQVTQFGKPVTLSCSQTLNHNVMYWYQQKSSQAPKLLFHYYDKDFNNEADTPDNFQSRRPNTSFCFLDIRSPGLGDTAMYLCATSPRDTTDTQYFGPGTRLTVL.

This chain links TRBV5-1 with TRBJ2-3, with 8 bases lining up with TRBD2. The CDR3 contains 15 residues. Unmatched junction bases numbered 10, after V lost 6 bases and J lost 4 bases. Germline-derived CDR1 and CDR2 are SGHRS and YFSETQ. CDR3 sequence (DNA): TGCGCCAGCACTGAGCGGGGGTTTATCGCAGATACGCAGTATTTT. Translated: CASTERGFIADTQYF.

The chain employs TRBV4-3 and TRBJ2-3; TRBD2 aligns across 11 bases. CDR1 and CDR2 from the germline V gene are LGHNA and YSLEER. Trimming cost V 0 bases and J 1 base; bases outside gene matches: 3. The CDR3 covers 17 residues. The CDR3 nucleotides read TGCGCCAGCAGCCAAGATGCGGGACTAGCGGGCACAGATACGCAGTATTTT. Its protein is CASSQDAGLAGTDTQYF.

V gene TRBV9 combines with J gene TRBJ2-3; tentatively, D is TRBD2 (6 bases). Trimming left V 8 bases short and J 0 bases short, with 16 bases between. CDR1 and CDR2 (germline): SGDLS, YYNGEE. The length of the CDR3 is 15 residues. The CDR3 region has the DNA TGTGCCAGTAACCCTTTTAGCGGCAGCACAGATACGCAGTATTTT. This codes for CASNPFSGSTDTQYF. Together with reference TRBV9 and TRBJ2-3, the CDR3 gives the full variable domain: DSGVTQTPKHLITATGQRVTLRCSPRSGDLSVYWYQQSLDQGLQFLIQYYNGEERAKGNILERFSAQQFPDLHSELNLSSLELGDSALYFCASNPFSGSTDTQYFGPGTRLTVL.